What follows is one TCR beta chain and its context. Germline lookup yields CDR1 WSHSY and CDR2 SAAADI. V lost 2 bases and J lost 0, with 7 bases in between. The CDR3 has 14 residues. These data are taken from a study of blood T cell repertoires in COVID-19. Study context: Both acute and convalescent COVID-19 samples were obtained from the United States, Italy and Spain. T cells, B-cell-depleted T cells, or PBMCs provided the cDNA or gDNA that served as material.

Original methodology: The assay estimated nucleated cells by amplifying reference gene primers. Libraries were prepared by immunoSEQ multiplex PCR; TCRdb keeps only in-frame clonotypes and omits some of them. V, J and clone size reflect that table, while D and trimming were determined from the DNA. The sample shows 85,000 to 130,000 clones, 65% to 75% of them seen only once. The sequenced sample was peripheral blood. This TCR was recovered from a human donor with acute or convalescent COVID-19. The donor label of this sample is uncertain. This chain connects TRBV10-2 to TRBJ1-1; tentative D call: TRBD1 (5 bases). CDR3 residues: CASSEQGMNTEAFF. In nucleotides, the CDR3 is TGCGCCAGCAGTGAGCAGGGAATGAACACTGAAGCTTTCTTT.